This T cell receptor (beta chain) was identified in a study of blood T cell repertoires in COVID-19. V lost 1 base, J lost 4 bases, and 14 bases lay in between. The CDR3 has 16 residues. Germline CDR1 MDHEN, CDR2 SYDVKM. TCRdb keeps only in-frame clones here, not all; method: immunoSEQ multiplex PCR. This table holds around 80,000 clones, roughly 78% found once. The chain recombines TRBV28 with TRBJ1-5; D is unclear. Input material: peripheral blood. The clonotype was recovered from a man between 60 and 75 years old with acute or convalescent COVID-19. CDR3 sequence reads: CASSLFLAGGNQPQHF. In nucleotides, the CDR3 is TGTGCCAGCAGTTTATTTTTGGCGGGCGGTAATCAGCCCCAGCATTTT. Using reference TRBV28 and TRBJ1-5 for the parts outside the CDR3, the full variable domain is DVKVTQSSRYLVKRTGEKVFLECVQDMDHENMFWYRQDPGLGLRLIYFSYDVKMKEKGDIPEGYSVSREKKERFSLILESASTNQTSMYLCASSLFLAGGNQPQHFGDGTRLSIL.